The 30 T cell receptor beta chains reported below all come from one sample, sequenced in a study of regulatory T cells in long-lasting Graves disease. TCR beta libraries were built with iRepertoire HTBI primers and Arm-PCR of CDR3 regions. TCRdb processed the multiplex PCR reads anew with MiXCR; each CDR3 protein has one entry. Of a few hundred thousand distinct CDR3 sequences detected, roughly 23% appear once; the ten largest clones hold about 29%. Time point here: persistent/refractory GD, antithyroid drugs over 5 years with positive TRAb. Extracted RNA from PBMCs served as the source of the TCR library. Sample: peripheral blood mononuclear cells (PBMCs), taken when the disease was refractory, from a patient treated with antithyroid drugs. Every receptor here comes from a woman in her thirties or forties with Graves disease.

In this sample, this clonotype turned up a few times. The genes are TRBV2 and TRBJ2-4, with 7 bases that match TRBD2. This CDR3 is 18 amino acids long. Germline V gene sequence: CDR1 SNHLY, CDR2 FYNNEI. J was trimmed by 0 bases and V by 2 bases; bases with no gene match: 10. The CDR3 DNA reads as TGTGCCAGCAGTGAATACTCTCTGCTAGCGGAAGCCAAAAACATTCAGTACTTC. The encoded protein is CASSEYSLLAEAKNIQYF. The entire variable domain, with the rest obtained from reference TRBV2 and TRBJ2-4, is as follows: EPEVTQTPSHQVTQMGQEVILRCVPISNHLYFYWYRQILGQKVEFLVSFYNNEISEKSEIFDDQFSVERPDGSNFTLKIRSTKLEDSAMYFCASSEYSLLAEAKNIQYFGAGTRLSVL.

The chain uses TRBV10-1 and TRBJ2-2, with D unresolved. The CDR3 sequence is 14 residues long. Trimming left V 6 bases short and J 1 base short, with 9 bases between. CDR1 and CDR2 (germline): WNHNN, SYGVQD (reference sequence). The CDR3 DNA reads as TGCGCCAGCAGCCAGTCGTTGAACACCGGGGAGCTGTTTTTT. Its translation: CASSQSLNTGELFF.

This clonotype showed up many times. The chain links TRBV28 to TRBJ1-1; D is unclear. The CDR3 is made up of 14 amino acids. Per the germline V gene, CDR1 is MDHEN and CDR2 is SYDVKM. The ends were cut back, 5 bases at V and 0 bases at J, with 10 bases in the middle. The CDR3, as DNA: TGTGCCAGCAGTCCAATACCGGTGAACACTGAAGCTTTCTTT. Its translation is CASSPIPVNTEAFF.

There are a few counts of this clonotype. The chain couples TRBV12-3 or TRBV12-4 to TRBJ2-7; D tentatively fits TRBD1 or TRBD2 (5 bases each). V was shortened by 5 bases and J by 7 bases, with 12 bases between the two germline ends. The CDR3 contains 12 residues. CDR3 region: CASSPGAGEQYF. As DNA, the CDR3 is TGTGCCAGCAGTCCCGGGGCAGGGGAGCAGTACTTC.

This clonotype was detected ten times or more. The chain recombines TRBV24-1 with TRBJ2-5; D is perhaps TRBD2 (7 bases). Germline CDR1 KGHDR, CDR2 SFDVKD. Trimming removed 9 bases from V and 4 bases from J, with 14 bases in between. The CDR3 has 13 amino acids. In DNA, the CDR3 is TGTGCCACCCGTTCTGCGGGGGCAGAGACCCAGTACTTC. Protein sequence: CATRSAGAETQYF.

The table lists this clonotype with a few counts. The chain couples TRBV29-1 to TRBJ2-5; TRBD1 is a possible D gene (5 bases). Looked up from germline, CDR1 is SQVTM and CDR2 is ANQGSEA. V lost 7 bases and J lost 2, with 17 bases in between. The CDR3 has 14 residues. This CDR3 is CSAALMDIQETQYF. CDR3 DNA: TGCAGCGCTGCCCTGATGGACATTCAAGAGACCCAGTACTTC.

At least ten counts were recorded for this clonotype. The CDR3 nucleotides read TGTGCCAGCAGTGTTCGGACGGCAACTAATGAAAAACTGTTTTTT. It is translated as CASSVRTATNEKLFF. The chain has TRBV28 and TRBJ1-4; D is ambiguous. In germline, CDR1 is MDHEN, CDR2 SYDVKM. Between the trimmed V and J ends, which lost 5 bases and 0 bases, there was a span of 10 bases. This CDR3 region has 15 residues.

This clonotype was recorded a few times. The chain has TRBV19 and TRBJ2-2; 12 bases agree with TRBD2. Unmatched junction bases numbered 5, after V lost 10 bases and J lost 5 bases. Germline V gene sequence: CDR1 LNHDA, CDR2 SQIVND (reference sequence). This CDR3 contains 14 residues. CDR3 protein: CATQLAGGTGELFF. The CDR3 DNA reads TGTGCCACCCAACTAGCGGGAGGTACCGGGGAGCTGTTTTTT.

There are a few counts of this clonotype. J is TRBJ2-6 and V is TRBV6-1, with D unclear. V lost 3 bases, J lost 0 bases, and 6 bases lay in between. The CDR3 is 15 residues long. The germline CDR1 and CDR2 sequences are MNHNS and SASEGT. The CDR3 loop reads CASSERSSGANVLTF. The CDR3 DNA reads as TGTGCCAGCAGTGAGCGATCCTCTGGGGCCAACGTCCTGACTTTC.

The chain is built from TRBV25-1 and TRBJ2-2, with 9 bases lining up with TRBD2. The junction had 2 bases not matched to a gene; V was cut back by 4 bases and J by 5 bases. The CDR3 totals 14 residues. The germline V gene encodes CDR1 MGHDK and CDR2 SYGVNS. In nucleotides, the CDR3 is TGTGCCAGCAGTGGACTAGCGGTAACCGGGGAGCTGTTTTTT. Its translation is CASSGLAVTGELFF.

The chain links TRBV29-1 to TRBJ2-5; possibly TRBD1 for D (6 bases). The germline gives CDR1 SQVTM, CDR2 ANQGSEA. The CDR3 loop spans 14 amino acids. Trimming left V 2 bases short and J 2 bases short, with 12 bases between. CDR3 residues: CSVERGGWQETQYF. The DNA for the CDR3 is TGCAGCGTTGAACGAGGGGGATGGCAAGAGACCCAGTACTTC.

The chain combines TRBV7-8 with TRBJ1-5; no clear D gene. The germline gives CDR1 SGHVS, CDR2 FQNEAQ. This CDR3 is 16 amino acids long. Trimming left V 4 bases short and J 5 bases short, with 18 bases between. The CDR3 DNA sequence: TGTGCCAGCAGCTCAGGCTTTCTGGCAGTAGATCAGCCCCAGCATTTT. Its translation: CASSSGFLAVDQPQHF.

This clonotype was found once. Given a much more abundant clone one base away, this may be a read error. The chain recombines TRBV15 with TRBJ2-7, with 10 bases that match TRBD2. This CDR3 comprises 14 residues. Trimming at V came to 5 bases and at J to 3 bases, leaving 4 bases not matched to a gene. CDR1 LNHNV and CDR2 YYDKDF come from the germline V gene (reference sequence). CDR3 sequence (DNA): TGTGCCACCAGCGGGCTAGCGGGGGACTACGAGCAGTACTTC. Translating gives CATSGLAGDYEQYF.

This clonotype was detected ten times or more. The chain joins TRBV20-1 to TRBJ2-5, with D unresolved. V was cut by 4 bases and J by 1 base, with 10 bases left in between. The CDR3 has 13 amino acids. Germline V CDR1 and CDR2: DFQATT, SNEGSKA (reference sequence). As DNA, the CDR3 is TGCAGTGCTAAACGCCGGGCCCAAGAGACCCAGTACTTC. Amino acid sequence: CSAKRRAQETQYF.

The chain couples TRBV18 to TRBJ1-5, with D unclear. The germline V gene has CDR1 KGHSH and CDR2 LQKENI. V gave up 7 bases and J gave up 0 bases, with 13 bases separating them. The CDR3 is 15 amino acids. CDR3 amino acids: CASCLVTNSNQPQHF. CDR3 nucleotide sequence: TGTGCCAGCTGCCTCGTCACTAATAGCAATCAGCCCCAGCATTTT.

This clonotype was seen only a few times. This chain uses TRBV6-1 with TRBJ2-7; TRBD1 matches 7 bases. V shed 6 bases and J 7 bases; nucleotides not matched to a gene: 6. This CDR3 has 12 amino acids. Germline V gene sequence: CDR1 MNHNS, CDR2 SASEGT. This CDR3 is CASRGQWSEQYF. CDR3 nucleotides: TGTGCCAGCAGGGGACAGTGGTCGGAGCAGTACTTC.

This chain uses TRBV27 with TRBJ2-3; D assignment may be TRBD1 or TRBD2 (6 bases each). Trimming cost V 6 bases and J 6 bases, with 19 bases left between them. The germline V gene has CDR1 MNHEY and CDR2 SMNVEV (reference sequence). The CDR3 has 15 residues. The CDR3 spells CASRSWGRDGDTQYF. CDR3 coding DNA: TGTGCCAGCAGATCGTGGGGGCGGGATGGTGATACGCAGTATTTT.

This clonotype was counted many times. V is TRBV20-1 and J is TRBJ1-1; D gene unclear. The germline V gene encodes CDR1 DFQATT and CDR2 SNEGSKA (reference sequence). Deletions cut 6 bases from V and 6 bases from J, with 5 bases between. The length of the CDR3 is 9 residues. The CDR3 coding sequence is TGCAGTGCCCGGCCTGAAGCTTTCTTT. It yields the protein CSARPEAFF.

Concerning this clonotype: With a much larger clone just one base away, this may be a read error. The gene calls are TRBV27 and TRBJ2-7; 12 bases are shared with TRBD2. Germline assignment: CDR1 MNHEY and CDR2 SMNVEV (reference sequence). This CDR3 contains 15 residues. The CDR3 coding sequence is TGTGCCTGCAGTCAACTAGCGGGAGGCTCCTACGAGCAGTACTTC. Protein product: CACSQLAGGSYEQYF.

This clonotype was detected ten times or more. It may be a read error: a sequence one base away is much more abundant. The chain has TRBV7-3 and TRBJ1-1; D unclear. Looked up from germline, CDR1 is SGHTA and CDR2 is FQGTGA. V was shortened by 2 bases and J by 1 base, with 5 bases between the two germline ends. This CDR3 has 13 residues. CDR3 protein: CASSLSENTEAFF. The CDR3, as DNA: TGTGCCAGCAGCTTATCAGAGAACACTGAAGCTTTCTTT.

This clonotype was found a few times. The chain combines TRBV29-1 with TRBJ2-2; 9 nucleotides line up with TRBD2. In germline, CDR1 is SQVTM, CDR2 ANQGSEA. V shed 6 bases and J 4 bases; nucleotides not matched to a gene: 3. CDR3 length equals 13 residues. Here the CDR3 reads CSVGLASTGELFF. CDR3 DNA: TGCAGCGTGGGACTAGCTAGCACCGGGGAGCTGTTTTTT.

This clonotype was recorded at least ten times. This rearrangement joins TRBV6-5 to TRBJ1-1; the D is unclear. With 4 bases removed from V and 8 bases from J, the gap between germline ends came to 14 bases. There are 13 residues in the CDR3. The germline CDR1 and CDR2 sequences are MNHEY and SVGAGI. CDR3 coding DNA: TGTGCCAGCAGTTTAGGTCCGTGGACCGAAGCTTTCTTT. Protein sequence: CASSLGPWTEAFF.

This clonotype was detected many times. The chain joins TRBV28 to TRBJ2-5; the match to TRBD1 covers 7 bases. Germline lookup yields CDR1 MDHEN and CDR2 SYDVKM. V lost 1 base and J lost 13; bases outside the gene matches: 9. There are 13 residues in the CDR3. The CDR3 sequence is CASSLLGRRDRYF. CDR3 sequence (DNA): TGTGCCAGCAGTTTATTAGGGCGACGGGACAGGTACTTC.

This clonotype was seen repeatedly, ten times or more. V is TRBV6-1 and J is TRBJ1-5; 7 bases map to TRBD1. With 7 bases clipped from V and 5 bases from J, the junction kept 5 bases outside the gene matches. CDR3 size: 13 residues. The germline gives CDR1 MNHNS, CDR2 SASEGT. CDR3: CASIEGAYQPQHF. In nucleotides, the CDR3 is TGTGCCAGCATAGAGGGGGCATATCAGCCCCAGCATTTT.

This clonotype was recorded a few times. V usage is TRBV7-3 and J usage is TRBJ1-1; D perhaps matches TRBD1 (6 bases). Germline V gene data show CDR1 as SGHTA and CDR2 as FQGTGA. This CDR3 is 14 amino acids long. Between the trimmed V and J ends, which lost 5 bases and 7 bases, there was a span of 17 bases. The CDR3 spells CASSPTQGSGEAFF. The CDR3 region has the DNA TGTGCCAGCAGCCCTACACAGGGATCAGGTGAAGCTTTCTTT.

This sequence joins TRBV6-1 and TRBJ1-1; D unresolved. Deletions cut 11 bases from V and 0 bases from J, with 16 bases between. The CDR3 covers 14 residues. Germline-derived CDR1 and CDR2 are MNHNS and SASEGT. This chain's CDR3 is CASQSGFMNTEAFF. The CDR3 DNA follows: TGTGCCTCACAGAGTGGATTTATGAACACTGAAGCTTTCTTT.

A few counts support this clonotype. The gene calls are TRBV10-1 and TRBJ2-1; a possible D gene is TRBD2 (5 bases). V was shortened by 4 bases and J by 11 bases, with 18 bases between the two germline ends. The germline V gene has CDR1 WNHNN and CDR2 SYGVQD (reference sequence). This CDR3 spans 14 amino acids. The CDR3 bases are TGCGCCAGCAGTGCACTGGACTCTCCCGGGCAGCAGTTCTTC. Its translation: CASSALDSPGQQFF.

This clonotype came up many times. This chain links TRBV6-1 with TRBJ2-5; the D gene could be TRBD1 or TRBD2 (5 bases each). Germline CDR1 is MNHNS and CDR2 is SASEGT. The CDR3 is 15 residues long. The V end was cut by 3 bases, the J end by 2 bases, with 13 bases between. The CDR3 DNA reads as TGTGCCAGCAGTGATGGACCGGGGCGTCAAGAGACCCAGTACTTC. Residues: CASSDGPGRQETQYF.

This clonotype showed up just a few times. V gene TRBV27 combines with J gene TRBJ2-7; D gene ambiguous. Trimming left V 2 bases short and J 7 bases short, with 6 bases between. Germline V gene lookup returns CDR1 MNHEY and CDR2 SMNVEV (reference sequence). The CDR3 has 11 amino acids. The DNA for the CDR3 is TGTGCCAGCAGTTTAGGCAAAGAGCAGTACTTC. Translated: CASSLGKEQYF.

The table lists this clonotype with a few counts. The gene calls are TRBV11-2 and TRBJ1-4; TRBD1 matches at 7 bases. V lost 2 bases and J lost 3; bases outside the gene matches: 3. The CDR3 is made up of 15 amino acids. The V gene's germline CDR1 is SGHAT and CDR2 FQNNGV. For the CDR3, the DNA is TGTGCCAGCAGCTTATGGGACAGCTCTAATGAAAAACTGTTTTTT. Its translation is CASSLWDSSNEKLFF.